The next 20 T cell receptor beta chains were all read from a single sample in a study of CD8 T cells in ankylosing spondylitis. TCRdb processed the 5' RACE reads anew with MiXCR; each CDR3 protein has one entry. The sample includes about 250,000 distinct CDR3 sequences, over 30% seen only once; the top ten take approximately 4.4%. The source material was blood, either unsorted or a sorted T cell fraction (not recorded which). The receptor set was obtained from a male donor with ankylosing spondylitis or in good health (not recorded which).

This clonotype was found a few times. DNA for the CDR3: TGTGCCAGCGGCCCAGGCGCCTACGAGCAGTACTTC. Encoded protein: CASGPGAYEQYF. The V gene is TRBV12-3 or TRBV12-4, the J gene TRBJ2-7; D unresolved. Trimming shortened V by 8 bases and J by 2 bases, and 10 bases separated the two germline ends. CDR3 size: 12 residues.

This clonotype has more than one count but fewer than ten. The chain combines TRBV29-1 with TRBJ2-7, with TRBD2 matching 7 bases. The CDR3 has 11 residues. CDR1 and CDR2 (germline): SQVTM, ANQGSEA. Germline trimming cut 5 bases from V and 3 bases from J; bases unmatched to any gene: 1. CDR3 sequence: CSVPGGYEQYF. Here the CDR3 DNA reads TGCAGCGTTCCGGGGGGCTACGAGCAGTACTTC.

V gene TRBV7-9 combines with J gene TRBJ2-1; D is undetermined. V shed 1 base and J shed 2 bases, with 6 bases lying between them. This CDR3 has 14 amino acids. Germline assignment: CDR1 SEHNR and CDR2 FQNEAQ (reference sequence). CDR3 residues: CASSLVETYNEQFF. The CDR3, as DNA: TGTGCCAGCAGCTTAGTCGAAACCTACAATGAGCAGTTCTTC.

This clonotype was picked up a small number of times. The rearrangement joins TRBV15 to TRBJ1-5; 8 nucleotides line up with TRBD1. V was clipped by 5 bases and J by 9 bases; unmatched bases: 15. This CDR3 is 16 amino acids long. Germline assignment: CDR1 LNHNV and CDR2 YYDKDF (reference sequence). This chain's CDR3 is CATSRHRGGELGPQHF. The DNA for the CDR3 is TGTGCCACCAGCCGTCACAGGGGGGGCGAGTTAGGGCCCCAGCATTTT.

This clonotype came up a few times. The chain couples TRBV5-1 to TRBJ1-1; no definite D call. The CDR3 spans 14 residues. V lost 0 bases and J lost 1, with 7 bases in between. The germline CDR1 and CDR2 sequences are SGHRS and YFSETQ. The CDR3 nucleotides are TGCGCCAGCAGCTTGGGCCAACCGAACACTGAAGCTTTCTTT. Translation: CASSLGQPNTEAFF.

This clonotype was seen once. The chain joins TRBV5-6 to TRBJ1-6, with TRBD1 matching 8 bases. V gave up 2 bases and J gave up 9 bases; unmatched junction bases: 7. The CDR3 has 15 residues. Germline V gives CDR1 SGHDT, CDR2 YYEEEE. CDR3: CASSLEDRAGSPLHF. CDR3 in DNA: TGTGCCAGCAGCTTAGAGGACAGGGCCGGTTCACCCCTCCACTTT. The whole variable domain, filled in from reference TRBV5-6 and TRBJ1-6, reads DAGVTQSPTHLIKTRGQQVTLRCSPKSGHDTVSWYQQALGQGPQFIFQYYEEEERQRGNFPDRFSGHQFPNYSSELNVNALLLGDSALYLCASSLEDRAGSPLHFGNGTRLTVT.

The sample holds a few counts of this clonotype. V gene TRBV7-9 combines with J gene TRBJ2-1; D ambiguous. Trimming left V 5 bases short and J 5 bases short, with 19 bases between. The CDR3 runs 16 residues. The germline gives CDR1 SEHNR, CDR2 FQNEAQ (reference sequence). CDR3 coding DNA: TGTGCCAGCAGCCCAAAGCTTCGGGTTGGTCACAATGAGCAGTTCTTC. Encoded protein: CASSPKLRVGHNEQFF.

This chain links TRBV5-1 with TRBJ2-3; maybe TRBD1 (5 bases). Germline V CDR1 and CDR2: SGHRS, YFSETQ. This CDR3 comprises 14 residues. V was pared by 4 bases and J by 0 bases, with 9 bases between. In DNA, the CDR3 is TGCGCCAGCAGCACCGACAGCAGCACAGATACGCAGTATTTT. Its translation is CASSTDSSTDTQYF.

V gene TRBV9 combines with J gene TRBJ2-1; TRBD2 is a possible D gene (5 bases). Trimming shortened V by 3 bases and J by 7 bases, and 11 bases separated the two germline ends. The CDR3 is 13 amino acids. Per the germline V gene, CDR1 is SGDLS and CDR2 is YYNGEE. CDR3: CASSADFHNEQFF. The CDR3 DNA follows: TGTGCCAGCAGCGCGGACTTCCATAATGAGCAGTTCTTC.

There are a few counts of this clonotype. The rearrangement joins TRBV2 to TRBJ2-5; TRBD1 matches at 7 bases. The germline gives CDR1 SNHLY, CDR2 FYNNEI. The CDR3 is 14 amino acids. V lost 8 bases to trimming and J lost 2 bases; unmatched junction nucleotides: 8. The chain's CDR3 is CASRPGTAQETQYF. The DNA of the CDR3 is TGTGCCAGCCGACCCGGGACAGCACAAGAGACCCAGTACTTC.

The J gene is TRBJ2-2, the V gene TRBV5-1, with D unresolved. Trimming left V 0 bases short and J 1 base short, with 7 bases between. The CDR3 spans 15 residues. Germline CDR1 reads SGHRS; CDR2 reads YFSETQ. CDR3 DNA: TGCGCCAGCAGCTTGGTCGCGCAGAACACCGGGGAGCTGTTTTTT. Amino acids: CASSLVAQNTGELFF.

The rearrangement uses TRBV5-6 and TRBJ2-1; TRBD2 matches at 10 bases. Trimming at V came to 3 bases and at J to 3 bases, leaving 9 bases not matched to a gene. CDR3 length: 17 residues. Germline lookup yields CDR1 SGHDT and CDR2 YYEEEE. The CDR3: CASSSLQRGGDYNEQFF. The CDR3 nucleotides are TGTGCCAGCAGCTCCCTTCAGCGGGGGGGTGACTACAATGAGCAGTTCTTC.

This clonotype was seen at least ten times. V and J are TRBV29-1 and TRBJ2-1, with a weak D call TRBD1 (6 bases). The V end lost 7 bases, the J end lost 8 bases, and 15 bases lay between the germline ends. Germline assignment: CDR1 SQVTM and CDR2 ANQGSEA. CDR3 length: 12 amino acids. The CDR3 DNA follows: TGCAGCGCTGCTACAGGGCGGGATGAGCAGTTCTTC. It is translated as CSAATGRDEQFF.

This clonotype was counted between two and nine times. This sequence joins TRBV20-1 and TRBJ2-1, with D possibly TRBD1 on 6 matching bases. Germline CDR1 DFQATT, CDR2 SNEGSKA (reference sequence). CDR3 size: 14 residues. V shed 6 bases and J shed 2 bases, with 14 bases lying between them. CDR3 sequence reads: CSALGQIPYNEQFF. CDR3 DNA: TGCAGTGCCCTCGGACAGATACCCTACAATGAGCAGTTCTTC.

The chain combines TRBV11-2 with TRBJ2-3; 10 bases agree with TRBD2. The CDR3 has 17 residues. V lost 5 bases, J lost 2 bases, and 10 bases stayed unmatched. The germline CDR1 and CDR2 sequences are SGHAT and FQNNGV. DNA for the CDR3: TGTGCCAGCAGCACCCTTGGGGGACTAGCGCACACAGATACGCAGTATTTT. This translates into CASSTLGGLAHTDTQYF.

The chain uses TRBV20-1 and TRBJ1-2, with TRBD1 identical over 8 bases. Germline V gene lookup returns CDR1 DFQATT and CDR2 SNEGSKA (reference sequence). The trim removed 0 bases at V and 8 bases at J, leaving 8 bases unmatched. The CDR3 is 14 amino acids. The CDR3 sequence is CSARDPDRVGGYTF. The CDR3 nucleotides are TGCAGTGCTAGAGACCCGGACAGGGTCGGCGGCTACACCTTC.

The chain links TRBV6-5 to TRBJ1-5; tentative D call: TRBD1 (5 bases). Germline CDR1 MNHEY, CDR2 SVGAGI. The CDR3 extends over 13 amino acids. The V end was cut by 4 bases, the J end by 3 bases, with 7 bases between. CDR3 region: CASSSGPNQPQHF. CDR3 nucleotides: TGTGCCAGCAGTTCAGGGCCCAATCAGCCCCAGCATTTT.

This clonotype was seen ten or more times. V is TRBV20-1 and J is TRBJ2-1, with 8 bases identical to TRBD1. The CDR3 is 13 amino acids. V gave up 8 bases and J gave up 7 bases; unmatched junction bases: 10. The V gene's germline CDR1 is DFQATT and CDR2 SNEGSKA (reference sequence). CDR3 sequence (DNA): TGCAGTATTTTTGGACAGGGCCTGAATGAGCAGTTCTTC. Translation: CSIFGQGLNEQFF.

A few counts support this clonotype. CDR3 nucleotides: TGCAGCGTTGAAGGACAGACAGATACGCAGTATTTT. It is translated as CSVEGQTDTQYF. This chain joins TRBV29-1 and TRBJ2-3; D is possibly TRBD1 (5 bases). Germline CDR1 reads SQVTM; CDR2 reads ANQGSEA. Trimming removed 1 base from V and 3 bases from J, with 5 bases in between. This CDR3 comprises 12 residues.

This chain uses TRBV19 with TRBJ1-1; D is ambiguous. V dropped 3 bases and J dropped 11 bases, with 16 bases sitting between them. Germline V lookup: CDR1 LNHDA, CDR2 SQIVND (reference sequence). The CDR3 sequence is 13 residues long. The CDR3 is CASSIVLSVGAFF. The DNA of the CDR3 is TGTGCCAGTAGTATCGTTCTGAGTGTTGGGGCTTTCTTT.